A selection of T cell receptor beta chains follows, all from one sample in a study of T-cell memory formation after mild COVID-19. TCRdb redid the calling of the 5' RACE reads with MiXCR, one entry per CDR3 protein. The sample has a few hundred thousand distinct CDR3 sequences; around 27% are singletons. The sample comprised PBMCs or a T cell subset sorted from them (not recorded which). These receptors were collected from an adult woman who had mild COVID-19 (a few samples of this study predate the infection). Cell type and time point are not known. CDR3s include the opening cysteine and the closing phenylalanine or tryptophan. Each record gives: J gene, D gene, V gene, clone size, CDR3 DNA, CDR3 protein. The D gene is left open where the match is weak. Clone size, where shown, is once, few, many, or a class for clones that have expanded.

>TRBJ2-3|-|TRBV29-1|once
TGCAGCGTTAGTGCAGGGAGCCCAGATACGCAGTATTTT
CSVSAGSPDTQYF
>TRBJ1-3|-|TRBV15|few
TGTGCCACCGAAATGGGCGCGGGCCTCTCTGGAAACACCATATATTTT
CATEMGAGLSGNTIYF
>TRBJ1-1|-|TRBV20-1|-
TGCAGTGCTTGGGAACCCCCAAATCGAGCTTTCTTT
CSAWEPPNRAFF
>TRBJ2-3|-|TRBV4-3|few
TGCGCCAGCAGCCAAGTCGACTGGGGGGCAGATACGCAGTATTTT
CASSQVDWGADTQYF
>TRBJ2-2|-|TRBV4-1|-
TGCGCCAGCAGCCAAGGCAGAGCCGGGGAGCTGTTTTTT
CASSQGRAGELFF
>TRBJ1-1|TRBD1|TRBV7-9|few
TGTGCCAGCAGCACGACAGGGGCGAGCACTGAAGCTTTCTTT
CASSTTGASTEAFF
>TRBJ2-2|-|TRBV5-1|-
TGCGCCAGCAGCAGAAGGGTCGACACCGGGGAGCTGTTTTTT
CASSRRVDTGELFF
>TRBJ2-1|TRBD1|TRBV5-1|few
TGCGCCAGCAGCACGACAGGGGACAATGAGCAGTTCTTC
CASSTTGDNEQFF
>TRBJ2-7|-|TRBV7-9|few
TGTGCCAGCAGCTTAGTCTCCGTCGGAGACTACGAGCAGTACTTC
CASSLVSVGDYEQYF
>TRBJ2-5|TRBD2|TRBV7-2|few
TGTGCCAGCAGCCCCACTAGCGGGAGTTGGGAGACCCAGTACTTC
CASSPTSGSWETQYF
>TRBJ2-4|-|TRBV4-1|-
TGCGCCAGCAGCCAAGATCCGGGCGGGGAAAAAAACATTCAGTACTTC
CASSQDPGGEKNIQYF
>TRBJ2-1|TRBD1|TRBV12-3/TRBV12-4|few
TGTGCCAGTGCCGGGACAGGGGGATCGGGGGGCCAGTTCTTC
CASAGTGGSGGQFF
>TRBJ2-7|TRBD1|TRBV12-3/TRBV12-4|-
TGTGCCAGCAGTTACAGGGGGCTCCCCTTCTACGAGCAGTACTTC
CASSYRGLPFYEQYF
>TRBJ2-7|-|TRBV18|-
TGTGCCAGCTCACGAAAGCGGGCCCCCTACGAGCAGTACTTC
CASSRKRAPYEQYF
>TRBJ2-5|TRBD1|TRBV3-1|-
TGTGCCAGCAGCCACTACAGGGGCCTCTTGGACCAAGAGACCCAGTACTTC
CASSHYRGLLDQETQYF
>TRBJ2-6|-|TRBV29-1|few
TGCAGCGTTGAAGTTCTCTCTGGGGCCAACGTCCTGACTTTC
CSVEVLSGANVLTF
>TRBJ2-2|TRBD1|TRBV5-5|few
TGTGCCAGCAGCGTACCGGGACAGGGCTACACCGGGGAGCTGTTTTTT
CASSVPGQGYTGELFF
>TRBJ1-6|-|TRBV20-1|-
TGCAGTGCTAGAGATGCGGGCGCCGGGAGCGTGGGTTCACCCCTCCACTTT
CSARDAGAGSVGSPLHF
>TRBJ2-1|-|TRBV24-1|-
TGTGCCACCAGTACCAGGGCGAGCTACAATGAGCAGTTCTTC
CATSTRASYNEQFF
>TRBJ2-5|-|TRBV5-1|many
TGCGCCAGCAGCCGAGACAGCCTGGGGTTGGAGACCCAGTACTTC
CASSRDSLGLETQYF
>TRBJ2-6|TRBD1|TRBV5-1|few
TGCGCCAGCAGGCCCCCCGACAGGGGTTCTTCTGGGGCCAACGTCCTGACTTTC
CASRPPDRGSSGANVLTF
>TRBJ1-1|-|TRBV3-1|-
TGTGCCAGCAGCCAAGGGCACACGGGAGGCAACACTGAAGCTTTCTTT
CASSQGHTGGNTEAFF